This section outlines one T cell receptor beta chain sequence together with its context. Its matching antigen is unknown. This entry is derived from a study of T-cell memory formation after mild COVID-19. General study results and limits: The pre-infection memory compartment contained some responding clones, suggesting cross-reactive memory joined.

TCRdb analysed the 5' RACE reads with MiXCR anew, one entry per CDR3 protein. The sample contains about 140,000 distinct CDR3 sequences, more than 13% of which appear only once. V lost 5 bases and J lost 9, with 17 bases in between. CDR1 and CDR2 (germline): LNHDA, SQIVND (reference sequence). The CDR3 covers 15 residues. The TCR sequence derives from an adult woman who had mild COVID-19 (a few samples of this study predate the infection). Cell type and time point are not known. Source material: PBMCs or a T cell subset sorted from them (not recorded which). This chain connects TRBV19 to TRBJ1-6; weak D call: TRBD1 (6 bases). Here the CDR3 reads CASSVVPGGGSPLHF. CDR3 nucleotides: TGTGCCAGTAGTGTTGTCCCCGGGGGCGGTTCACCCCTCCACTTT. The whole variable domain, filled in from reference TRBV19 and TRBJ1-6, reads DGGITQSPKYLFRKEGQNVTLSCEQNLNHDAMYWYRQDPGQGLRLIYYSQIVNDFQKGDIAEGYSVSREKKESFPLTVTSAQKNPTAFYLCASSVVPGGGSPLHFGNGTRLTVT.